This T cell receptor beta chain came from a study of vaccination and CD4 T cells after COVID-19. Treatment of the sample: approximately nine-day PBMC culture with coronavirus spike peptide pools or control peptides (ViraFEST assay). The Oncomine TCR Beta short-read assay generated sequence data from the DNA of cultured CD4+ T cells. TCRdb called the PCR reads again in MiXCR, with one record for every CDR3 protein. The profile shows about 4,200 distinct CDR3 sequences, approximately 43% of them singletons. This clonotype has a handful of counts. Its antigen remains unknown. In germline, CDR1 is MGHRA, CDR2 YSYEKL. With V trimmed by 4 bases and J by 6 bases, 6 bases remained unmatched. The CDR3 has 14 residues.

The genes are TRBV4-1 and TRBJ1-2; 9 bases line up with TRBD1. Source material: CD4+ T cells from blood, cultured in vitro. The clonotype comes from a human donor who had recovered from COVID-19. DNA for the CDR3: TGCGCCAGCAGCCGCCTCCGGACAGGGGATGGCTACACCTTC. It yields the protein CASSRLRTGDGYTF.